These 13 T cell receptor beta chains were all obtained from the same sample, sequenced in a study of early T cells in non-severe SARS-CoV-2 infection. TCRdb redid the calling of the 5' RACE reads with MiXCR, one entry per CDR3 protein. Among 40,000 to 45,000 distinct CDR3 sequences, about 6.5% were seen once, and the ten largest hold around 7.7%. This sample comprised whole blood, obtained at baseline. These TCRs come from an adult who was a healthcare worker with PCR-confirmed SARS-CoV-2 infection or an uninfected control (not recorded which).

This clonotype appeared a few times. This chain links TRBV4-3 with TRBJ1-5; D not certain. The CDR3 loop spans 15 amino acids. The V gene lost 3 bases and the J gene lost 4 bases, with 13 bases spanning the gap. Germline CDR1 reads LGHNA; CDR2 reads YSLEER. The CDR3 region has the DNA TGCGCCAGCAGCCAGAGCCGGACCGGTAATCAGCCCCAGCATTTT. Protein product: CASSQSRTGNQPQHF.

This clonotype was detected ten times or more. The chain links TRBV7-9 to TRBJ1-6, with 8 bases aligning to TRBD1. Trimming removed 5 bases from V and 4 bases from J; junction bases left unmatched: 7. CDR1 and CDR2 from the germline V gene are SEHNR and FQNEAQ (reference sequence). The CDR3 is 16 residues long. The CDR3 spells CASSQTRTGYNSPLHF. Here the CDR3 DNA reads TGTGCCAGCAGCCAAACTCGGACAGGGTATAATTCACCCCTCCACTTT.

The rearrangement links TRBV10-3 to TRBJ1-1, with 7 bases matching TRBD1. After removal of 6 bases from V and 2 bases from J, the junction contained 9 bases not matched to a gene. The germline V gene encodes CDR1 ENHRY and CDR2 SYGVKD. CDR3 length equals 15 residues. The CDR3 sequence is CAIRSTGTENTEAFF. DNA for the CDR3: TGTGCCATCAGGAGTACCGGGACAGAAAACACTGAAGCTTTCTTT.

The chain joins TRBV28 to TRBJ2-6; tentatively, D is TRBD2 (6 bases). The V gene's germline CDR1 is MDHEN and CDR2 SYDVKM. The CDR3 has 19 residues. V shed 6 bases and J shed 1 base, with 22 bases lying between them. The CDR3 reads CASRGGGTARKSGANVLTF. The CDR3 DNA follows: TGTGCCAGCAGGGGCGGAGGGACCGCTAGGAAATCTGGGGCCAACGTCCTGACTTTC.

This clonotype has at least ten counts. CDR3 sequence: CASTGGLNEKLFF. The CDR3 coding sequence is TGTGCCTCAACGGGGGGTCTAAATGAAAAACTGTTTTTT. The gene calls are TRBV2 and TRBJ1-4, with a tentative D call TRBD1 (5 bases). The V end was cut by 11 bases, the J end by 5 bases, with 15 bases between. Per germline, CDR1 SNHLY and CDR2 FYNNEI. The CDR3 is 13 amino acids.

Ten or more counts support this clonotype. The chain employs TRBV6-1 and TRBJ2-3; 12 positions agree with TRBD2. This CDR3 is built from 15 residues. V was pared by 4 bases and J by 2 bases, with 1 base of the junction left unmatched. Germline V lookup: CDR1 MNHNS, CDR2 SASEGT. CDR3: CASSGLAGDTDTQYF. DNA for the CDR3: TGTGCCAGCAGTGGACTAGCGGGGGACACAGATACGCAGTATTTT.

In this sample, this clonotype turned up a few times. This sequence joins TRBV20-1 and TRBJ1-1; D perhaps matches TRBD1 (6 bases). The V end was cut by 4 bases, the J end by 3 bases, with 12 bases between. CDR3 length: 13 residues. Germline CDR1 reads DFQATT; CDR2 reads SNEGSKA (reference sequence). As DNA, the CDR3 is TGCAGTGCTAACCAGGGGAGATACACTGAAGCTTTCTTT. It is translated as CSANQGRYTEAFF.

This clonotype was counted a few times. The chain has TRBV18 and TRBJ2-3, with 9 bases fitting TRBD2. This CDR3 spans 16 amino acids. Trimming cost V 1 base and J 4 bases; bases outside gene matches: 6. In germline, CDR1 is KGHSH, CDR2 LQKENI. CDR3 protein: CASSPRLAGVADTQYF. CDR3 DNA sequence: TGTGCCAGCTCACCACGATTAGCGGGGGTTGCAGATACGCAGTATTTT.

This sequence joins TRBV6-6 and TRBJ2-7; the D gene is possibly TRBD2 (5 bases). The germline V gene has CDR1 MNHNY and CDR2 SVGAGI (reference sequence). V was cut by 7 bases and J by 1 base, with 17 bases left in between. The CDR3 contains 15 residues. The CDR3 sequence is CASTKGRGKSYEQYF. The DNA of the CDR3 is TGTGCCAGCACAAAAGGCCGGGGAAAGTCCTACGAGCAGTACTTC.

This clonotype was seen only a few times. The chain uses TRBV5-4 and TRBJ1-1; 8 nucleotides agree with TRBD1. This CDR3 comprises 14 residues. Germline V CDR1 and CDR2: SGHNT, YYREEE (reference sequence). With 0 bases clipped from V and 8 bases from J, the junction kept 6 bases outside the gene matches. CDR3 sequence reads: CASSLGGTGQEAFF. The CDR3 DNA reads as TGTGCCAGCAGCTTGGGGGGGACAGGCCAGGAAGCTTTCTTT.

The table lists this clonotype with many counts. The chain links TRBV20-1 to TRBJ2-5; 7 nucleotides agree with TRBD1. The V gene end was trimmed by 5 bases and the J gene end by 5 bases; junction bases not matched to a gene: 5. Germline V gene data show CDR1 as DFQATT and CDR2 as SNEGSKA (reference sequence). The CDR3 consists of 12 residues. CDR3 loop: CSAYTGAETQYF. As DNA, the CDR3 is TGCAGTGCTTATACAGGGGCGGAGACCCAGTACTTC.

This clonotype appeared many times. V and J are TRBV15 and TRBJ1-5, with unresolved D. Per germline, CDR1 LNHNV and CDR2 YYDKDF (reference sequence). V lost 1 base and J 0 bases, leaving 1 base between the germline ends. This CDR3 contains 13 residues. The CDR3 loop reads CATSRGSNQPQHF. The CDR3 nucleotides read TGTGCCACCAGCAGAGGTAGCAATCAGCCCCAGCATTTT.

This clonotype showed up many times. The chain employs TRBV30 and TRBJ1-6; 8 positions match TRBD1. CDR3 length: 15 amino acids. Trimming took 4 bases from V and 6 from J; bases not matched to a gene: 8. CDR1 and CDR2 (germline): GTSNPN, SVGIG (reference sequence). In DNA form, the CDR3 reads TGTGCCTGGAAGCCCGTGGGACAGGTTAATTCACCCCTCCACTTT. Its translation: CAWKPVGQVNSPLHF.